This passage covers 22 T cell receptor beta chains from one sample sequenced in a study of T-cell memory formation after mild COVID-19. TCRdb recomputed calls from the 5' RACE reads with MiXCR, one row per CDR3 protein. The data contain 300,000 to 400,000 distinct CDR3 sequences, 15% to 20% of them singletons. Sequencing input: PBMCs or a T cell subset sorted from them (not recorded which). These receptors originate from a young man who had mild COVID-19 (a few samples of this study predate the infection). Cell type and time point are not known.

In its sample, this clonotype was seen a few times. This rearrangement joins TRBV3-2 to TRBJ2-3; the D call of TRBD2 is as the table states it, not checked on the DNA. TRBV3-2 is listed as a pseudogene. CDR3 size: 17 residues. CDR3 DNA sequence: TGTGCCAGCAGCGAGACCCGAACACTAGTATCCTCAGATACGCAGTATTTT. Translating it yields CASSETRTLVSSDTQYF.

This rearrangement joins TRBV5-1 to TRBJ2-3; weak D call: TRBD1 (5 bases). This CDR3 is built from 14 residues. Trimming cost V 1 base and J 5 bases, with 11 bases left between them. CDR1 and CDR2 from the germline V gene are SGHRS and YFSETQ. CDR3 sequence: CASSLTMTVDTQYF. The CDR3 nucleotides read TGCGCCAGCAGCTTGACGATGACAGTAGATACGCAGTATTTT.

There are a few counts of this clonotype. CDR3: CASSSADKNTEAFF. The DNA of the CDR3 is TGCGCCAGCAGCTCGGCCGACAAGAACACTGAAGCTTTCTTT. The gene calls are TRBV5-1 and TRBJ1-1; D unresolved. The CDR3 length is 14 residues. Germline V CDR1 and CDR2: SGHRS, YFSETQ. Trimming removed 3 bases from V and 1 base from J, with 10 bases in between.

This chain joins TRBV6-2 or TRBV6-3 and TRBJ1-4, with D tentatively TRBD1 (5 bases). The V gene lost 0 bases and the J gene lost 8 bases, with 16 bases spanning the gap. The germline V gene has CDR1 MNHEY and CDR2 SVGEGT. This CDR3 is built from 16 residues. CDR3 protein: CASSYSDSGLREKLFF. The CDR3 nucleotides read TGTGCCAGCAGTTACTCCGACAGCGGCTTGAGGGAAAAACTGTTTTTT.

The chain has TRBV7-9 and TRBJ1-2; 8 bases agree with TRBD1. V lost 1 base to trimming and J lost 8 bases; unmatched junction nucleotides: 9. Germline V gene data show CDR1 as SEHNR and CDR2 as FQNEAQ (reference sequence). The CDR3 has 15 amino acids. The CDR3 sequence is CASSLETGEIGGYTF. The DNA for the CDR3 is TGTGCCAGCAGCTTAGAGACAGGGGAAATTGGGGGCTACACCTTC. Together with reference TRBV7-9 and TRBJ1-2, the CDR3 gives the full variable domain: DTGVSQNPRHKITKRGQNVTFRCDPISEHNRLYWYRQTLGQGPEFLTYFQNEAQLEKSRLLSDRFSAERPKGSFSTLEIQRTEQGDSAMYLCASSLETGEIGGYTFGSGTRLTVV.

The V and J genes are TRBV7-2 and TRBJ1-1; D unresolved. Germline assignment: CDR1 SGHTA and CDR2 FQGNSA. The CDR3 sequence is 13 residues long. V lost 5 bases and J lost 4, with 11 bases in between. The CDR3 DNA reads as TGTGCCAGCAGCAATACGCCGGGCACTGAAGCTTTCTTT. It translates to CASSNTPGTEAFF.

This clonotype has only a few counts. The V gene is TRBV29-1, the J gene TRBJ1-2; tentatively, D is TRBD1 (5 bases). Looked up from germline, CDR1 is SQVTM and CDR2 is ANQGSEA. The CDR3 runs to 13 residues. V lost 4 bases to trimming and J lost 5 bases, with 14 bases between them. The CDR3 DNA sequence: TGCAGCGTTGCCGGGACCCACCATTATGGCTACACCTTC. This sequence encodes CSVAGTHHYGYTF.

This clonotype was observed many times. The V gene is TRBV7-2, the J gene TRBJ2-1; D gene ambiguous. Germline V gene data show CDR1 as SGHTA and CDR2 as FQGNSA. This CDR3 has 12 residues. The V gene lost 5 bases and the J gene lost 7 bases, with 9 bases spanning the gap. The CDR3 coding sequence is TGTGCCAGCAGCCCCCCTAATAATGAGCAGTTCTTC. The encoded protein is CASSPPNNEQFF.

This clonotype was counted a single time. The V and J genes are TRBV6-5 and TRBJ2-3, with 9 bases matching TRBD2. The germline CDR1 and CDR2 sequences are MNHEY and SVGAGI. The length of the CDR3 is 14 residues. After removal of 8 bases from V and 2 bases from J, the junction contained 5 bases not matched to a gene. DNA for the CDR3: TGTGCCAGCCAGCGGGGGGCCCACACAGATACGCAGTATTTT. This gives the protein CASQRGAHTDTQYF.

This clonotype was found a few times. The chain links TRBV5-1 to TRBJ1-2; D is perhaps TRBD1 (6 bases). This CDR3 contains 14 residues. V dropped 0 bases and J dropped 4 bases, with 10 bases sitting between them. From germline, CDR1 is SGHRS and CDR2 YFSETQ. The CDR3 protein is CASSLVPDSYGYTF. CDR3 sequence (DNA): TGCGCCAGCAGCTTGGTACCGGACAGCTATGGCTACACCTTC.

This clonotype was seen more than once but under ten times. Here the CDR3 DNA reads TGTGCCATCAGTGGTGGACTAGCGGGGGACAGATCCTACGAGCAGTACTTC. It codes for CAISGGLAGDRSYEQYF. The chain links TRBV10-3 to TRBJ2-7, with 13 bases identical to TRBD2. This CDR3 region has 17 residues. Germline V lookup: CDR1 ENHRY, CDR2 SYGVKD. Losses at the gene ends were 4 bases for V and 1 base for J; bases not matched to a gene: 7.

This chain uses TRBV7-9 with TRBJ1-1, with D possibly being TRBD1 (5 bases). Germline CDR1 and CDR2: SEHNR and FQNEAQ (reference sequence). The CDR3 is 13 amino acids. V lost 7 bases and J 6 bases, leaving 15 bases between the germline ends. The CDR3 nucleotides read TGTGCCAGCATCACTTTGCGGGGGGCTGAAGCTTTCTTT. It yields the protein CASITLRGAEAFF. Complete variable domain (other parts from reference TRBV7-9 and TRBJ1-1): DTGVSQNPRHKITKRGQNVTFRCDPISEHNRLYWYRQTLGQGPEFLTYFQNEAQLEKSRLLSDRFSAERPKGSFSTLEIQRTEQGDSAMYLCASITLRGAEAFFGQGTRLTVV.

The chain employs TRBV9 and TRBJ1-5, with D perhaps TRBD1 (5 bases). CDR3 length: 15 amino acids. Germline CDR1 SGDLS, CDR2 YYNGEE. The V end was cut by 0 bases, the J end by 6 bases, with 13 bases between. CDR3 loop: CASSVGAGLAQPQHF. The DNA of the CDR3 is TGTGCCAGCAGCGTAGGGGCAGGGTTGGCTCAGCCCCAGCATTTT. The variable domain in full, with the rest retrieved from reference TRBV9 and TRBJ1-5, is DSGVTQTPKHLITATGQRVTLRCSPRSGDLSVYWYQQSLDQGLQFLIQYYNGEERAKGNILERFSAQQFPDLHSELNLSSLELGDSALYFCASSVGAGLAQPQHFGDGTRLSIL.

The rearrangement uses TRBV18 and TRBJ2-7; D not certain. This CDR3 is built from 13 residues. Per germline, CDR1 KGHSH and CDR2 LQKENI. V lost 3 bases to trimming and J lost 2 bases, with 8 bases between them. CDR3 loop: CASSPAAAYEQYF. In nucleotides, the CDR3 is TGTGCCAGCTCACCGGCCGCGGCCTACGAGCAGTACTTC. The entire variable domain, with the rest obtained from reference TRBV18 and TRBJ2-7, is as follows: NAGVMQNPRHLVRRRGQEARLRCSPMKGHSHVYWYRQLPEEGLKFMVYLQKENIIDESGMPKERFSAEFPKEGPSILRIQQVVRGDSAAYFCASSPAAAYEQYFGPGTRLTVT.

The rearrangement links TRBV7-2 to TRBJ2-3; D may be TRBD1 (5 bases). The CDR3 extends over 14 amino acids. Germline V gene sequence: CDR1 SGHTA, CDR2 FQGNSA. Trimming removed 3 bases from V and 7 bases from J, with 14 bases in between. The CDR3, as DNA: TGTGCCAGCAGCTTGGATCAGGGTCTTTATACGCAGTATTTT. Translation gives CASSLDQGLYTQYF.

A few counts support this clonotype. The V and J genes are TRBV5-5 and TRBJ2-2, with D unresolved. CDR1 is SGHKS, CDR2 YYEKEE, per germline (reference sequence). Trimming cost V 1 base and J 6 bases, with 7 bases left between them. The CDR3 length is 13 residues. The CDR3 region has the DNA TGTGCCAGCAGCTTGATCACTCCCGGGGAGCTGTTTTTT. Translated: CASSLITPGELFF. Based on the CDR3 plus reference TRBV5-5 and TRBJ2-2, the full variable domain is DAGVTQSPTHLIKTRGQQVTLRCSPISGHKSVSWYQQVLGQGPQFIFQYYEKEERGRGNFPDRFSARQFPNYSSELNVNALLLGDSALYLCASSLITPGELFFGEGSRLTVL.

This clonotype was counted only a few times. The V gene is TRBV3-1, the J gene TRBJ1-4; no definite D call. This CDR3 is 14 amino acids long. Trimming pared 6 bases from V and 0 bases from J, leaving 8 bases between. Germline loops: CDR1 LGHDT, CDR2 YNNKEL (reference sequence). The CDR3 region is CASSQQSTNEKLFF. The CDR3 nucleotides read TGTGCCAGCAGTCAACAGTCAACTAATGAAAAACTGTTTTTT.

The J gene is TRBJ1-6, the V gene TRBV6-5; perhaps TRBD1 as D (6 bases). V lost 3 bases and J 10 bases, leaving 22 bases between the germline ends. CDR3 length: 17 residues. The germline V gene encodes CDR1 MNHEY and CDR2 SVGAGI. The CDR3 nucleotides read TGTGCCAGCAGTTATAGTGGGGGCGCGATTAGATTCTCACCCCTCCACTTT. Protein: CASSYSGGAIRFSPLHF.

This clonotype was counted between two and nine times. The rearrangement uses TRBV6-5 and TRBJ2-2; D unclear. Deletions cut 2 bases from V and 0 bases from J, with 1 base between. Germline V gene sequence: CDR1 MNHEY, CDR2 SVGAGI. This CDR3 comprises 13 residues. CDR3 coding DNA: TGTGCCAGCAGTTACGCGAACACCGGGGAGCTGTTTTTT. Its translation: CASSYANTGELFF.

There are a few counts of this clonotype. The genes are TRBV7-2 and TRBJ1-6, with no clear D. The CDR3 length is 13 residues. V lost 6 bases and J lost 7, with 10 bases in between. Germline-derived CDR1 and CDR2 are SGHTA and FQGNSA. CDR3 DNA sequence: TGTGCCAGCAGACGTAGGGCGAATTCACCCCTCCACTTT. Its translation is CASRRRANSPLHF.

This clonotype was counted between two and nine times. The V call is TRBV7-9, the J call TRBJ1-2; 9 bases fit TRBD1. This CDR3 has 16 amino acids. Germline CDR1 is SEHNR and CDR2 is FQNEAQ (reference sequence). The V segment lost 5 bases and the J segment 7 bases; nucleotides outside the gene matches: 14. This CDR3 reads CASSPNRGRNILGYTF. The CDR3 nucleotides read TGTGCCAGCAGCCCCAACAGGGGGCGCAATATACTTGGCTACACCTTC.

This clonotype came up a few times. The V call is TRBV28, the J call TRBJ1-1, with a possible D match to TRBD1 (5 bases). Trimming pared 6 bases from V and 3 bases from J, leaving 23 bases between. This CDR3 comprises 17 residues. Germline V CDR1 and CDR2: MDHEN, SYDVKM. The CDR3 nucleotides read TGTGCCAGCAGCCGAACCCGATGGGGGAGTGGAGACACTGAAGCTTTCTTT. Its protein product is CASSRTRWGSGDTEAFF. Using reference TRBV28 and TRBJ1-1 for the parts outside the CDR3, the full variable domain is DVKVTQSSRYLVKRTGEKVFLECVQDMDHENMFWYRQDPGLGLRLIYFSYDVKMKEKGDIPEGYSVSREKKERFSLILESASTNQTSMYLCASSRTRWGSGDTEAFFGQGTRLTVV.